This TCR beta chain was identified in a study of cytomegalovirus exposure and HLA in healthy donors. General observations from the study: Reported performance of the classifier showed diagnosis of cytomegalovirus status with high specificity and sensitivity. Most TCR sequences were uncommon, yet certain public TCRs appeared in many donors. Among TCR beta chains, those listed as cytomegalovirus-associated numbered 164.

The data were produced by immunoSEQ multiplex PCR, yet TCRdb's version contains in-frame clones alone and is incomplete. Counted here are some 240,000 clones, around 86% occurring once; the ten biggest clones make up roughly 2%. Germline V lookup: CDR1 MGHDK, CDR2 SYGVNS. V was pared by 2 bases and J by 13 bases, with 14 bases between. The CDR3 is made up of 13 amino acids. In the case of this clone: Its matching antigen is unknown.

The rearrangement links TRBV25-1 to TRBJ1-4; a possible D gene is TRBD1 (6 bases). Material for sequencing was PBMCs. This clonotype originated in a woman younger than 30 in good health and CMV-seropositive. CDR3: CASSERRQDRLFF. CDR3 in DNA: TGTGCCAGCAGTGAACGAAGACAGGACAGACTGTTTTTT.